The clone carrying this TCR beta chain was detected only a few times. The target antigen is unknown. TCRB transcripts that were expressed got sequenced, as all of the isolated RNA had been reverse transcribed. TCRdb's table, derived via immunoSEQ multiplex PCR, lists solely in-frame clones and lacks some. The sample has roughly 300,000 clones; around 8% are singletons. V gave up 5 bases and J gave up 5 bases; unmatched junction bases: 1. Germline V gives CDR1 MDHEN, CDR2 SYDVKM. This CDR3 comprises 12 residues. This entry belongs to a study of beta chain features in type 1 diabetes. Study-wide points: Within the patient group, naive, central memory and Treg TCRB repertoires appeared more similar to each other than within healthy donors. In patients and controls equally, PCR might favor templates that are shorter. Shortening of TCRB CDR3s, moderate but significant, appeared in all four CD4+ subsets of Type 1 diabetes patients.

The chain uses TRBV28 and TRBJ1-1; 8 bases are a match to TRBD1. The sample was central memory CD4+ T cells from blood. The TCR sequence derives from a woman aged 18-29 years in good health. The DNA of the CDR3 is TGTGCCAGCAGTGGACAGGGAACTGAAGCTTTCTTT. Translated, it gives CASSGQGTEAFF.